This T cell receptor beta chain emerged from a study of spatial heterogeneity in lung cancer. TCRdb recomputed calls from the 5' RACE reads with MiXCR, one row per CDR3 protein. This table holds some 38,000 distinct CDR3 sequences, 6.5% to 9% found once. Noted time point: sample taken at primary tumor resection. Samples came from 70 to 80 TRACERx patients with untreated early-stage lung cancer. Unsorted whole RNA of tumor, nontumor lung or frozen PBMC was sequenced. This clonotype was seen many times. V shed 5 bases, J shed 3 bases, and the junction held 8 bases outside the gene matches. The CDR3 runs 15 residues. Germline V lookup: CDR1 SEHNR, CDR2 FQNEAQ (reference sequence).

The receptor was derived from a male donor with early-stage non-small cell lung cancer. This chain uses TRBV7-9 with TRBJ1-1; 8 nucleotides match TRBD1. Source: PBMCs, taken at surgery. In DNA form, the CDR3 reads TGTGCCAGCAGCGTATACAGGGGGAAAGACACTGAAGCTTTCTTT. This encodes CASSVYRGKDTEAFF.